The sequence of this TCR beta chain was determined in a study of T-cell reconstitution after alpha-beta-depleted transplantation in children. Points on this clonotype: Its antigen is currently unknown.

Unique molecular identifiers were used to barcode this TCRbeta library. A single record per CDR3 protein comes from TCRdb applying MiXCR to the PCR reads. The sample has 500,000 to 650,000 distinct CDR3 sequences, over 10% seen once; the top ten hold about 2.2%. Overall study findings and caveats: After transplant, high TCRbeta diversity at day 60 in some patients arose from surviving recipient T cells and thymic progenitors. Alpha-beta T cells present about two months after transplant were reported to originate from several hundred expanded graft clones.

The CDR3 has 14 residues. Germline V gene lookup returns CDR1 SQVTM and CDR2 ANQGSEA. Trimming at V came to 5 bases and at J to 1 base, leaving 5 bases not matched to a gene. Material: PBMCs, mostly from graft donor cells, obtained 360 days after TCRalphabeta/CD19-depleted stem cell transplant. The gene calls are TRBV29-1 and TRBJ1-1, with TRBD1 matching over 9 bases. This clonotype was sampled from a male patient younger than 18 who had a stem cell transplant for acute myeloid leukemia, so the T cells may come from the graft donor. CDR3 bases: TGCAGCGTTACCCTACAGGGGGCGAACACTGAAGCTTTCTTT. It is translated as CSVTLQGANTEAFF.